This T cell receptor beta chain comes out of a study of blood T cell repertoires in COVID-19. For the study at large: The study drew acute and convalescent COVID-19 samples from the United States, Italy and Spain. Sample material is recorded as cDNA or gDNA derived from T cells, B-cell-depleted T cells, or PBMCs.

In the authors' methods: Scientists estimated how many nucleated cells there were by amplifying reference gene primers. This table comes from immunoSEQ multiplex PCR, and its TCRdb copy is limited to in-frame clones, with some not included. V, J and clone size are those of that table, while D and trimming were read from the DNA. This sample has tens of thousands of clones; roughly 90% occur once, and the top ten carry approximately 3%. The CDR3 loop spans 18 amino acids. Looked up from germline, CDR1 is LNHDA and CDR2 is SQIVND (reference sequence). With V trimmed by 4 bases and J by 0 bases, 8 bases remained unmatched.

The sample taken for sequencing was peripheral blood. The chain recombines TRBV19 with TRBJ1-4; TRBD1 matches 10 bases. The TCR was taken from a human donor in a cohort sampled during active COVID-19. This CDR3 reads CASSTPGTGDATNEKLFF. CDR3 sequence (DNA): TGTGCCAGTAGTACTCCTGGGACAGGGGACGCAACTAATGAAAAACTGTTTTTT.